What follows are 11 T cell receptor beta chains derived from one specimen sequenced in a study of cytomegalovirus exposure and HLA in healthy donors. Primers: 60 Vbeta forward and 13 Jbeta reverse. The table came from immunoSEQ multiplex PCR; TCRdb's copy has only in-frame clones and leaves some out. The top ten clones hold about 10% of a sample with 150,000 or so clones, nearly 70% of them seen once. Sequenced: PBMCs. Source of these receptors: a man aged 25 to 45 in good health and CMV-seropositive.

V is TRBV19 and J is TRBJ2-7; D might be TRBD1 (6 bases). With 1 base removed from V and 4 bases from J, the gap between germline ends came to 20 bases. Per the germline V gene, CDR1 is LNHDA and CDR2 is SQIVND (reference sequence). This CDR3 has 17 residues. The CDR3 region is CASSIGSFRDTEYEQYF. CDR3 nucleotide sequence: TGTGCCAGTAGTATAGGCAGTTTCCGGGACACAGAATACGAGCAGTACTTC.

The rearrangement links TRBV2 to TRBJ2-7; 9 bases are shared with TRBD1. This CDR3 spans 16 amino acids. Losses at the gene ends were 0 bases for V and 5 bases for J; bases not matched to a gene: 8. Germline assignment: CDR1 SNHLY and CDR2 FYNNEI. The CDR3 here is CASSEARGTGNHEQYF. The CDR3 DNA follows: TGTGCCAGCAGTGAAGCGCGAGGGACAGGGAACCACGAGCAGTACTTC.

The gene calls are TRBV10-2 and TRBJ2-7; tentative D call: TRBD2 (5 bases). The germline CDR1 and CDR2 sequences are WSHSY and SAAADI. This CDR3 has 13 amino acids. The V gene lost 2 bases and the J gene lost 6 bases, with 11 bases spanning the gap. The CDR3 loop reads CASSEPGNSEQYF. As DNA, the CDR3 is TGCGCCAGCAGTGAGCCCGGGAACTCCGAGCAGTACTTC.

The chain is built from TRBV27 and TRBJ1-2; 8 nucleotides line up with TRBD1. The CDR3 loop spans 14 amino acids. CDR1 MNHEY and CDR2 SMNVEV come from the germline V gene (reference sequence). V was pared by 6 bases and J by 3 bases, with 6 bases of the junction left unmatched. The CDR3 region is CASRTGVLDYGYTF. CDR3 bases: TGTGCCAGCAGGACAGGGGTTTTAGACTATGGCTACACCTTC.

This chain uses TRBV6-5 with TRBJ1-4; weak D call: TRBD1 (5 bases). Trimming cost V 9 bases and J 8 bases, with 19 bases left between them. The CDR3 runs to 14 residues. Germline CDR1 is MNHEY and CDR2 is SVGAGI. The CDR3 sequence: CASGIKRGGEKLFF. CDR3 coding DNA: TGTGCCAGTGGGATAAAACGCGGGGGGGAAAAACTGTTTTTT.

The V gene is TRBV10-2, the J gene TRBJ2-1, with D unresolved. Germline values: CDR1 WSHSY, CDR2 SAAADI. The CDR3 runs 18 residues. The V gene lost 0 bases and the J gene lost 5 bases, with 20 bases spanning the gap. The DNA of the CDR3 is TGCGCCAGCAGTGAGTCGGTTTCCCTAGTTCTTCTACACAATGAGCAGTTCTTC. It encodes CASSESVSLVLLHNEQFF.

The rearrangement links TRBV4-1 to TRBJ1-1, with unresolved D. The V end lost 4 bases, the J end lost 2 bases, and 11 bases lay between the germline ends. CDR3 length: 14 residues. Germline CDR1 is MGHRA and CDR2 is YSYEKL. CDR3 region: CASSPPGLNTEAFF. The DNA for the CDR3 is TGCGCCAGCAGCCCCCCTGGACTCAACACTGAAGCTTTCTTT.

V is TRBV9 and J is TRBJ2-7; TRBD2 might be the D (7 bases). The CDR3 covers 14 residues. Germline CDR1 and CDR2: SGDLS and YYNGEE. The V gene lost 3 bases and the J gene lost 5 bases, with 15 bases spanning the gap. The DNA for the CDR3 is TGTGCCAGCAGCGCAGGGAGGGGGAAGGACGAGCAGTACTTC. This sequence encodes CASSAGRGKDEQYF. The full variable domain, completed using reference TRBV9 and TRBJ2-7, is DSGVTQTPKHLITATGQRVTLRCSPRSGDLSVYWYQQSLDQGLQFLIQYYNGEERAKGNILERFSAQQFPDLHSELNLSSLELGDSALYFCASSAGRGKDEQYFGPGTRLTVT.

The chain has TRBV7-3 and TRBJ2-3, with D possibly being TRBD2 (5 bases). The ends were cut back, 5 bases at V and 3 bases at J, with 12 bases in the middle. Per germline, CDR1 SGHTA and CDR2 FQGTGA. The CDR3 is 14 amino acids. DNA for the CDR3: TGTGCCAGCAGCCCCGGCCTAGCAACAGATACGCAGTATTTT. It codes for CASSPGLATDTQYF.

The chain recombines TRBV5-1 with TRBJ2-7; D is possibly TRBD2 (6 bases). The V gene's germline CDR1 is SGHRS and CDR2 YFSETQ. V lost 7 bases and J lost 7, with 21 bases in between. This CDR3 region has 14 residues. The CDR3 nucleotides are TGCGCCAGCCGAAACCGGGACTCCTGGAGAGAGCAGTACTTC. Encoded protein: CASRNRDSWREQYF.

V gene TRBV2 combines with J gene TRBJ2-2; weak D call: TRBD1 (5 bases). The CDR3 covers 18 residues. Trimming took 5 bases from V and 6 from J, leaving 25 bases between them. Germline CDR1 reads SNHLY; CDR2 reads FYNNEI. CDR3 sequence (DNA): TGTGCCAGCAGTTCCCTAACAGGCTCAGATTTTTTAGCCGGGGAGCTGTTTTTT. Encoded protein: CASSSLTGSDFLAGELFF.